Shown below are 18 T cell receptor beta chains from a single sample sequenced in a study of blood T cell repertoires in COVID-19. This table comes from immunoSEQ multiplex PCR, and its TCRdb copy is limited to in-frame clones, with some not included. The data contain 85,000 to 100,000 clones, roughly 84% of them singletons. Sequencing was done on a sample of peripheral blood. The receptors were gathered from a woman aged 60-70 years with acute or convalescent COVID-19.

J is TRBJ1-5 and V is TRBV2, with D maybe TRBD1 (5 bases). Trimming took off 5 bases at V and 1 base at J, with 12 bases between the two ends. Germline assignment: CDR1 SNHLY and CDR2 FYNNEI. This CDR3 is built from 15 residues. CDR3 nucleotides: TGTGCCAGCAGTAGGGACGGGGGGAGCAATCAGCCCCAGCATTTT. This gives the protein CASSRDGGSNQPQHF.

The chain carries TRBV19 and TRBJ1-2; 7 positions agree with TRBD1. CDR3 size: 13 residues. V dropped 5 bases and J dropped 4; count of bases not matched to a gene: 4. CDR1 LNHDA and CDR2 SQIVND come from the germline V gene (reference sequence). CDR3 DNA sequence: TGTGCCAGTAGTCCCACAGGGGTCTATGGCTACACCTTC. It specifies CASSPTGVYGYTF. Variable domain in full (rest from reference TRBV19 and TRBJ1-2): DGGITQSPKYLFRKEGQNVTLSCEQNLNHDAMYWYRQDPGQGLRLIYYSQIVNDFQKGDIAEGYSVSREKKESFPLTVTSAQKNPTAFYLCASSPTGVYGYTFGSGTRLTVV.

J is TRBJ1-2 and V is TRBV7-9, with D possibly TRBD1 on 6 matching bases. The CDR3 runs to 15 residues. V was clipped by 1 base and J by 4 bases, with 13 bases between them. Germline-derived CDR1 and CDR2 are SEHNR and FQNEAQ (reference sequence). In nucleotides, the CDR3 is TGTGCCAGCAGCTTAGGAGGGGGTGCTGCCTATGGCTACACCTTC. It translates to CASSLGGGAAYGYTF.

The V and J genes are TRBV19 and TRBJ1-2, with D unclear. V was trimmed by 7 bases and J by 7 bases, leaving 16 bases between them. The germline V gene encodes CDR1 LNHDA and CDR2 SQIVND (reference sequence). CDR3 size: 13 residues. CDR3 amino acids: CASKFEGRIGYTF. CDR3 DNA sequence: TGTGCCAGTAAGTTCGAAGGGAGGATTGGCTACACCTTC.

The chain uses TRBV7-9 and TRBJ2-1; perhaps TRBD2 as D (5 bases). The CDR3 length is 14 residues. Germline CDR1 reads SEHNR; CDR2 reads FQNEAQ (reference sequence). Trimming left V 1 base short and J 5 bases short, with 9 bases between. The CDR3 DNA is TGTGCCAGCAGCTTAGGGGTAGCGAACAATGAGCAGTTCTTC. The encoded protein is CASSLGVANNEQFF.

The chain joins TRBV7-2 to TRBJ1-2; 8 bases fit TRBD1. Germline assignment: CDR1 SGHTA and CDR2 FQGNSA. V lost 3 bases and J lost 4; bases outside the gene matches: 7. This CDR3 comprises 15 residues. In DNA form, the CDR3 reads TGTGCCAGCAGCTTGAGCCAGGGGGCTGGCTATGGCTACACCTTC. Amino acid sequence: CASSLSQGAGYGYTF.

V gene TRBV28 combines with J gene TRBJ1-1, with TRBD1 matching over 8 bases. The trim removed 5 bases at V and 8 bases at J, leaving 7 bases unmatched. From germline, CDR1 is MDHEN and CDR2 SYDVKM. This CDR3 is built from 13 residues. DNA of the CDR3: TGTGCCAGCAGTCTAAGTCGGACAGGGGAAGCTTTCTTT. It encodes CASSLSRTGEAFF.

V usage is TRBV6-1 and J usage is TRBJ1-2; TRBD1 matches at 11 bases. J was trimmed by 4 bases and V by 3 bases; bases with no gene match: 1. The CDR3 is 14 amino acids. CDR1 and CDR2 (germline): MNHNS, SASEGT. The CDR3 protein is CASSEDRGRYGYTF. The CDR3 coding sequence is TGTGCCAGCAGTGAGGACAGGGGGCGCTATGGCTACACCTTC.

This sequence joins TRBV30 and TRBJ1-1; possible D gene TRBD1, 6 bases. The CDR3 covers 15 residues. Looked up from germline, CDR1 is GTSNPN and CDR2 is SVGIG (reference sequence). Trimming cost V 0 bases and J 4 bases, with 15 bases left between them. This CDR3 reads CAWSVGGGAGTEAFF. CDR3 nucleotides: TGTGCCTGGAGTGTAGGGGGGGGCGCGGGCACTGAAGCTTTCTTT.

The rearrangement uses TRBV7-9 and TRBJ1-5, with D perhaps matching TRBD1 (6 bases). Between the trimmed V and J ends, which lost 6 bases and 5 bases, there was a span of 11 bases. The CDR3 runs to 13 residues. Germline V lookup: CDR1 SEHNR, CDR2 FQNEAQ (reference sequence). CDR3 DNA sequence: TGTGCCAGCAGTCCCCAGGGGTATCAGCCCCAGCATTTT. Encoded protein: CASSPQGYQPQHF. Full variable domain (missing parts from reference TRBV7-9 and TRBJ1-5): DTGVSQNPRHKITKRGQNVTFRCDPISEHNRLYWYRQTLGQGPEFLTYFQNEAQLEKSRLLSDRFSAERPKGSFSTLEIQRTEQGDSAMYLCASSPQGYQPQHFGDGTRLSIL.

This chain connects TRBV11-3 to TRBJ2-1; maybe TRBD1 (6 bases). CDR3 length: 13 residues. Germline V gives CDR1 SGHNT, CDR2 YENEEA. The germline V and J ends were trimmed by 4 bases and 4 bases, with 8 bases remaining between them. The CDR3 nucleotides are TGTGCCAGCAGCTGGGACAAATACAATGAGCAGTTCTTC. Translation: CASSWDKYNEQFF.

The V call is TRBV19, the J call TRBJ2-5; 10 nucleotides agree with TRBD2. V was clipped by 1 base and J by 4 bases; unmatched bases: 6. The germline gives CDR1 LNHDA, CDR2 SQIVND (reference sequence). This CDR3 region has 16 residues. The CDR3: CASSIVRLAGAETQYF. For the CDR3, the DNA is TGTGCCAGTAGTATAGTTCGGCTAGCGGGGGCAGAGACCCAGTACTTC.

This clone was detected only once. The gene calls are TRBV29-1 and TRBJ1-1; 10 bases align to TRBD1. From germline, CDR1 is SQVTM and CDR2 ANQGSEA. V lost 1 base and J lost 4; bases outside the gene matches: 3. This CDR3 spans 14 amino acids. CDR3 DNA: TGCAGCGTTGAAGGGACAGGGGGATCCACTGAAGCTTTCTTT. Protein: CSVEGTGGSTEAFF.

The CDR3 loop is CASRDRNSNQPQHF. CDR3 nucleotide sequence: TGTGCCAGTAGGGACAGGAATAGCAATCAGCCCCAGCATTTT. This chain connects TRBV19 to TRBJ1-5; TRBD1 matches 7 bases. J lost 0 bases, V lost 6 bases, and 2 bases had no gene match. Germline loops: CDR1 LNHDA, CDR2 SQIVND (reference sequence). There are 14 residues in the CDR3.

This CDR3 is CASSKKGQGNTEAFF. The CDR3 DNA is TGTGCCAGTAGTAAAAAAGGACAGGGGAACACTGAAGCTTTCTTT. The genes are TRBV19 and TRBJ1-1; 8 positions agree with TRBD1. The junction had 5 bases not matched to a gene; V was cut back by 4 bases and J by 1 base. The CDR3 length is 15 residues. Germline V lookup: CDR1 LNHDA, CDR2 SQIVND (reference sequence). The variable domain in full, with the rest retrieved from reference TRBV19 and TRBJ1-1, is DGGITQSPKYLFRKEGQNVTLSCEQNLNHDAMYWYRQDPGQGLRLIYYSQIVNDFQKGDIAEGYSVSREKKESFPLTVTSAQKNPTAFYLCASSKKGQGNTEAFFGQGTRLTVV.

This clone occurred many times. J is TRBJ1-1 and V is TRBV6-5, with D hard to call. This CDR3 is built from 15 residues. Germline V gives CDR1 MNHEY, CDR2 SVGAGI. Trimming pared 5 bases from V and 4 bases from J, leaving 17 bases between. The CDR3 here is CASSTPRGAGTEAFF. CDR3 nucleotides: TGTGCCAGCAGTACCCCCCGGGGAGCGGGCACTGAAGCTTTCTTT.

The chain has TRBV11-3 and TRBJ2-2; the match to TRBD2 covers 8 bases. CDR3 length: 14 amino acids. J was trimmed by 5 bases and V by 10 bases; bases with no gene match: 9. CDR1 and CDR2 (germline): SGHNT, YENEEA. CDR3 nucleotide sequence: TGTGCCACCCAACGGGGGGGCGATACCGGGGAGCTGTTTTTT. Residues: CATQRGGDTGELFF.

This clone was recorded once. CDR3 sequence reads: CASSELGGSYNEQFF. CDR3 nucleotide sequence: TGTGCCAGCAGTGAACTGGGGGGGTCGTACAATGAGCAGTTCTTC. The chain employs TRBV2 and TRBJ2-1, with 7 nucleotides matching TRBD2. The V and J ends lost 2 bases and 4 bases, in that order; junction bases with no gene match: 5. This CDR3 has 15 amino acids. Germline V gives CDR1 SNHLY, CDR2 FYNNEI.